This paragraph covers one T cell receptor (beta chain) sequence. The target antigen is unknown. This sample stems from a study of blood T cells in healthy people across ages. Findings and limits, study-wide: Roughly linear age-related decline in beta diversity appeared, significant by age around 42.

CDR1 and CDR2 from the germline V gene are DFQATT and SNEGSKA (reference sequence). V was shortened by 6 bases and J by 4 bases, with 8 bases between the two germline ends. This CDR3 has 11 residues. At least 5 micrograms of total RNA were extracted per sample. The use of a sample-barcoded 5' primer and a J-beta primer mix characterized a second PCR of about 7 to 12 cycles. Each CDR3 protein gets one entry after TCRdb re-called the 5' RACE reads with MiXCR. There are about 1 million distinct CDR3 sequences in the sample; around 43% occur only once, and approximately 17% lies in the top ten. The V call is TRBV20-1, the J call TRBJ2-3, with unresolved D. The TCR sequence derives from a woman aged 55-69 years in good health. The material sequenced was blood. In DNA form, the CDR3 reads TGCAGTGCCTACTCGCCAGATACGCAGTATTTT. This encodes CSAYSPDTQYF.